This T cell receptor beta chain was sequenced during a study of CD8+ T cells in alopecia areata. Notes on the study in general: More clonal than normal scalp was lesional scalp, particularly alopecia totalis/universalis.

Extraction of RNA preceded its reverse transcription into cDNA, which served as the sequencing template. Here immunoSEQ multiplex PCR was the method, and the copy in TCRdb shows in-frame clones only, minus some. The sample consists of roughly 200,000 clones, around 43% of them appearing once. This clone has just a few counts. What it binds is unknown. Germline lookup yields CDR1 SGHAT and CDR2 FQDESV (reference sequence). Germline trimming cut 3 bases from V and 5 bases from J; bases unmatched to any gene: 2. This CDR3 contains 14 residues. Documented treatment: oral pan-JAK inhibitor, 5-10 mg twice daily.

The source material was CD4+ T cells sorted from blood, sampled around week 37, from a patient treated with tofacitinib. The J gene is TRBJ2-2, the V gene TRBV11-1; 8 bases match TRBD2. The sequence was collected from a human donor with alopecia areata. This CDR3 reads CASSFSSGTGELFF. Written as DNA, the CDR3 is TGTGCCAGCAGCTTCTCTAGCGGGACCGGGGAGCTGTTTTTT.